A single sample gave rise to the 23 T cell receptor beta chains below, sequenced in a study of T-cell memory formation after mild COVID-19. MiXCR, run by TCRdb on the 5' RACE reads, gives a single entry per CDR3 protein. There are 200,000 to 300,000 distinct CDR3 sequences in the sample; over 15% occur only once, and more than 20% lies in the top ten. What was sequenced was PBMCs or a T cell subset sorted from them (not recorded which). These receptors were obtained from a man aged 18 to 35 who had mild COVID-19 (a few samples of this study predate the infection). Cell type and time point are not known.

The CDR3 region is CASTQSGDEADTQYF. The CDR3 nucleotides read TGTGCCAGCACCCAGTCGGGGGACGAGGCAGATACGCAGTATTTT. The chain couples TRBV6-5 to TRBJ2-3; a weak D match, TRBD2 (6 bases). Germline assignment: CDR1 MNHEY and CDR2 SVGAGI. With 7 bases removed from V and 4 bases from J, the gap between germline ends came to 18 bases. The CDR3 covers 15 residues.

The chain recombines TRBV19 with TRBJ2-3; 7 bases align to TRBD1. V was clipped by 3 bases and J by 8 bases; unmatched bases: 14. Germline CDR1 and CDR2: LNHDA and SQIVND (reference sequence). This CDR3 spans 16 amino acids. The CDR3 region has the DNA TGTGCCAGTAGTATGAACGACAGGGTCAGGTCTGGTACGCAGTATTTT. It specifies CASSMNDRVRSGTQYF.

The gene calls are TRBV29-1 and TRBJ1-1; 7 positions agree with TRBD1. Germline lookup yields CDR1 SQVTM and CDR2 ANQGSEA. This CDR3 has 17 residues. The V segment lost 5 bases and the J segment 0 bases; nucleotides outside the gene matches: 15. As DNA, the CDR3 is TGCAGCGTTTTGGACAGGCGGCGTTTTCTTTTGAACACTGAAGCTTTCTTT. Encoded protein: CSVLDRRRFLLNTEAFF.

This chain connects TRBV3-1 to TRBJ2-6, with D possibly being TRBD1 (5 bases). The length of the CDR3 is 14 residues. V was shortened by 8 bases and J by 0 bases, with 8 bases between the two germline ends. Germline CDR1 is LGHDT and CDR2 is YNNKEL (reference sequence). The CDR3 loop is CASGALSGANVLTF. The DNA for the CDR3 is TGTGCCAGCGGGGCCCTCTCTGGGGCCAACGTCCTGACTTTC.

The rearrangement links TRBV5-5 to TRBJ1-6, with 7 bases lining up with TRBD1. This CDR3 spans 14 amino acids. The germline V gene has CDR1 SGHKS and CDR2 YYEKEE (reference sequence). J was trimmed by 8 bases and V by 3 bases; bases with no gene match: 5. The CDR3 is CASSSDRWDSPLHF. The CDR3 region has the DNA TGTGCCAGCAGCTCGGACAGGTGGGATTCACCCCTCCACTTT.

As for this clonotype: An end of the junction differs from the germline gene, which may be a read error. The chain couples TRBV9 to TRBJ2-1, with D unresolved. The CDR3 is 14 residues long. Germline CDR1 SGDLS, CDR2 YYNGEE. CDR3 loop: CAGSATLGRNEQFF. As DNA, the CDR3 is TGTGCCGGCAGCGCCACACTCGGACGGAATGAGCAGTTCTTC.

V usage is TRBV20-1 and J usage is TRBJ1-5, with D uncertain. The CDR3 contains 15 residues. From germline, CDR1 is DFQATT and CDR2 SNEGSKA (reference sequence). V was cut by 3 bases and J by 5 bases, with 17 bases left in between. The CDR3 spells CSARDPGLGDQPQHF. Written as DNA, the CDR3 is TGCAGTGCTAGGGATCCCGGGCTTGGGGATCAGCCCCAGCATTTT.

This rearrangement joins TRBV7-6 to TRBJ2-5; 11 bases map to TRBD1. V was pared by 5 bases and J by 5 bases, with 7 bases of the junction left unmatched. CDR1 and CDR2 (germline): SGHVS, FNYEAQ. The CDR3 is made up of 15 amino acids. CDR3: CASSLRDRGVETQYF. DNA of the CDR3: TGTGCCAGCAGCCTGAGGGACAGGGGGGTCGAGACCCAGTACTTC.

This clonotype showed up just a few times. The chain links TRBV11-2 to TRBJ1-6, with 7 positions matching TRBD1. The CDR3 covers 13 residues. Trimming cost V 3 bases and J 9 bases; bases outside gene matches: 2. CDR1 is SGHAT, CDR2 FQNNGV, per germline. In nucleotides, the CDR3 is TGTGCCAGCAGCTTCCAGGGGGGTTCACCCCTCCACTTT. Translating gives CASSFQGGSPLHF.

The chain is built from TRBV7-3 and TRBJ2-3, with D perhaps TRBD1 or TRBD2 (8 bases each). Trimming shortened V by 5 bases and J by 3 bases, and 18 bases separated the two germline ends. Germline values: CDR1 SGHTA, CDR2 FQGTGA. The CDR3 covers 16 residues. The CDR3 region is CASSPGGAGGTDTQYF. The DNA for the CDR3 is TGTGCCAGCAGCCCAGGGGGCGCGGGGGGAACAGATACGCAGTATTTT. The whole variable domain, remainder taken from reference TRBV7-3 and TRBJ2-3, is GAGVSQTPSNKVTEKGKYVELRCDPISGHTALYWYRQSLGQGPEFLIYFQGTGAADDSGLPNDRFFAVRPEGSVSTLKIQRTERGDSAVYLCASSPGGAGGTDTQYFGPGTRLTVL.

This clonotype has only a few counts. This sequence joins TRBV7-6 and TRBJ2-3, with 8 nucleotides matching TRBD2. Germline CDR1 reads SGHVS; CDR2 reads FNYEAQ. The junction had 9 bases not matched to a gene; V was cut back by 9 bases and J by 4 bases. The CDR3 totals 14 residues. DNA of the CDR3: TGTGCCAGACCCGGGGGGGCCCTTCCAGATACGCAGTATTTT. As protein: CARPGGALPDTQYF.

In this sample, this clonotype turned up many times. In nucleotides, the CDR3 is TGCGCCAGCAGCCAAGACAGGGGGGGGAATGAGCAGTTCTTC. As protein: CASSQDRGGNEQFF. The chain links TRBV4-3 to TRBJ2-1; the D gene could be TRBD1 or TRBD2 (7 bases each). The germline V and J ends were trimmed by 0 bases and 7 bases, with 10 bases remaining between them. CDR1 and CDR2 from the germline V gene are LGHNA and YSLEER. CDR3 length: 14 amino acids.

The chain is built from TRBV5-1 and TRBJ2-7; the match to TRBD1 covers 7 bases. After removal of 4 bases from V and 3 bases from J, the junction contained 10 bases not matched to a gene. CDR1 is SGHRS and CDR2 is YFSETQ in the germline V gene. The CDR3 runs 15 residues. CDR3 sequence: CASSEYRGNGYEQYF. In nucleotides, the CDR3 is TGCGCCAGCAGCGAATACAGGGGAAATGGCTACGAGCAGTACTTC.

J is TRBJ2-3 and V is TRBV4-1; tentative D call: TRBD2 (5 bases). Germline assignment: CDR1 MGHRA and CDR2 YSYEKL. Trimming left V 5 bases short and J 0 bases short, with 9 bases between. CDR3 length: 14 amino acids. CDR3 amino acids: CASSWTLSTDTQYF. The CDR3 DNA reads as TGCGCCAGCAGCTGGACTCTTAGCACAGATACGCAGTATTTT.

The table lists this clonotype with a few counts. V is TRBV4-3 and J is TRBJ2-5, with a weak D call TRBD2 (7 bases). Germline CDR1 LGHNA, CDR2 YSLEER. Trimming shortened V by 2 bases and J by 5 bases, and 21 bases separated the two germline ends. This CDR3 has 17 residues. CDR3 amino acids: CASSQSPGGRGGETQYF. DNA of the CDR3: TGCGCCAGCAGCCAATCACCGGGTGGGCGCGGGGGCGAGACCCAGTACTTC.

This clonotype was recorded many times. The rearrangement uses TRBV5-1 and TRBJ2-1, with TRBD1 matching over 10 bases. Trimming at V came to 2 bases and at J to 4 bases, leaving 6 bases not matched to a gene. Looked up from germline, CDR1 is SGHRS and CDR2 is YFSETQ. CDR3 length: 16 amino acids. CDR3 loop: CASSLYPGQGYNEQFF. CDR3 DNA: TGCGCCAGCAGCTTATACCCGGGACAGGGGTACAATGAGCAGTTCTTC.

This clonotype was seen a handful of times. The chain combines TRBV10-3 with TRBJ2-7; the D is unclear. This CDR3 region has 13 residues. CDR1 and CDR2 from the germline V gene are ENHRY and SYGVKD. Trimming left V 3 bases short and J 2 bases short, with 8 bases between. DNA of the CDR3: TGTGCCATCAGTGACGTTAAGGCCTACGAGCAGTACTTC. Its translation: CAISDVKAYEQYF.

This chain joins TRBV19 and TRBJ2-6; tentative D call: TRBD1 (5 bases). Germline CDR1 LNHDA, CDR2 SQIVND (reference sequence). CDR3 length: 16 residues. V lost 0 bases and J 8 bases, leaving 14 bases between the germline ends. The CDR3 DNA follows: TGTGCCAGTAGTATAGATGGGCAGGGAAGGACCAACGTCCTGACTTTC. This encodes CASSIDGQGRTNVLTF.

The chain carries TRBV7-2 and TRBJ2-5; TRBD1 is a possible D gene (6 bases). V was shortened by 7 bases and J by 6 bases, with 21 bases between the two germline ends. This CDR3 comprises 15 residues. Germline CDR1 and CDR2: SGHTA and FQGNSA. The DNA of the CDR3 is TGTGCCAGCAACCCCCAAGGGGGTCCCTCGCAGACCCAGTACTTC. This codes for CASNPQGGPSQTQYF.

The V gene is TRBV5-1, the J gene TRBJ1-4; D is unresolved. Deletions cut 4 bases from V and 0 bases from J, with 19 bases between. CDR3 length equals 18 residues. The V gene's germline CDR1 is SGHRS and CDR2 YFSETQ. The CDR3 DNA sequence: TGCGCCAGCAGCCCCCGGCCCAGGAACCAAGCAACTAATGAAAAACTGTTTTTT. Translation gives CASSPRPRNQATNEKLFF.

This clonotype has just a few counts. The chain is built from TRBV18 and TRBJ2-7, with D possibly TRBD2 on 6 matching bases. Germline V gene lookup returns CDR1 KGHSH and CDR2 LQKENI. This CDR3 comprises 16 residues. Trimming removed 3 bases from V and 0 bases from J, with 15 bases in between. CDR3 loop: CASSPGLGSSSYEQYV. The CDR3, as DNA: TGTGCCAGCTCACCCGGACTCGGGAGTAGCTCCTACGAGCAGTACGTC.

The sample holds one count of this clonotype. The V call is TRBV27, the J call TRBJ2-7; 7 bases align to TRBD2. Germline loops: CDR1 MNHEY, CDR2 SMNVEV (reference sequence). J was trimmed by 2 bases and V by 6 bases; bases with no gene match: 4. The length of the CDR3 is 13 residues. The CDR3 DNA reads TGTGCCAGCAGGGCGCTAGCGGCCTACGAGCAGTACGTC. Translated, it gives CASRALAAYEQYV.

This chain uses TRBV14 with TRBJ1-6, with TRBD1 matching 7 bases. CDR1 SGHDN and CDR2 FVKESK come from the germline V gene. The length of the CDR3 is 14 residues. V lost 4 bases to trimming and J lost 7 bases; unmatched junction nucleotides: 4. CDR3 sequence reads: CASSPGQPNSPLHF. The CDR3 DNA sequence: TGTGCCAGCAGCCCGGGACAGCCGAATTCACCCCTCCACTTT.